This T cell receptor (beta chain) was sequenced for a study of cytomegalovirus exposure and HLA in healthy donors. The V gene lost 8 bases and the J gene lost 4 bases, with 12 bases spanning the gap. Germline V CDR1 and CDR2: LNHDA, SQIVND (reference sequence). The CDR3 is made up of 13 amino acids. Here immunoSEQ multiplex PCR was the method, and the copy in TCRdb shows in-frame clones only, minus some. The sample lists under 60,000 clones, roughly 85% seen once, with 6.7% in the top ten. Turning to this clone: Its specificity is not known.

Notes on the study in general: Subsequent analysis of the 110 or so validation repertoires found a tendency for first-cohort TCR clusters to co-occur. Most observed TCR sequences were rare, whereas some public TCRs were detected in many donors. Researchers reported that a few CMV-associated chains were confirmed in vitro as CMV antigen-specific.

The sequenced sample consisted of PBMCs. The TCR sequence derives from a woman aged 25 to 39 in good health and CMV-seronegative. V and J are TRBV19 and TRBJ1-3; D might be TRBD1 (5 bases). CDR3 residues: CASEQALGNTIYF. CDR3 nucleotides: TGTGCCAGTGAACAGGCGCTCGGAAACACCATATATTTT.